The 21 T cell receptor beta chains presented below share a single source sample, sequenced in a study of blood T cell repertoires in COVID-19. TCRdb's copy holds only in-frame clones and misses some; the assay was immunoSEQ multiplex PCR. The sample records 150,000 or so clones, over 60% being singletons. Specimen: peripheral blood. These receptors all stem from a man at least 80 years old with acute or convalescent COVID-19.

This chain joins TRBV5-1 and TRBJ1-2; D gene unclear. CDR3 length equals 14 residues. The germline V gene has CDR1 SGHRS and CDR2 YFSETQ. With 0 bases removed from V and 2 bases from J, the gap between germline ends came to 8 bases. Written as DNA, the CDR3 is TGCGCCAGCAGCTTGGCGGGTGAGAACTATGGCTACACCTTC. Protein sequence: CASSLAGENYGYTF.

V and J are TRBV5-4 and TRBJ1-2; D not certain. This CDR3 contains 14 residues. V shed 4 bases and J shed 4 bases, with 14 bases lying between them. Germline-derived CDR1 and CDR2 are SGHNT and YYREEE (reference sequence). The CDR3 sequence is CASSVEGRSYGYTF. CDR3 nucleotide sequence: TGTGCCAGCAGCGTAGAGGGCAGGAGCTATGGCTACACCTTC.

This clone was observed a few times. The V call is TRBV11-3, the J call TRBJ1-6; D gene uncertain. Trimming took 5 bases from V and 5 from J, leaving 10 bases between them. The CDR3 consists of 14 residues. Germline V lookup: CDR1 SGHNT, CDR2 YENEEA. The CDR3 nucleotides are TGTGCCAGCAGCCCCCGGGTGGATAATTCACCCCTCCACTTT. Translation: CASSPRVDNSPLHF.

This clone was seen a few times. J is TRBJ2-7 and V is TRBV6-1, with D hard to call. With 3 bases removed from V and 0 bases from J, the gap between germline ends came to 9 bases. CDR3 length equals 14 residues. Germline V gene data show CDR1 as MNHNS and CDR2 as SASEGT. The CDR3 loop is CASSDPPGSYEQYV. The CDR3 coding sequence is TGTGCCAGCAGTGACCCCCCAGGCTCCTACGAGCAGTACGTC.

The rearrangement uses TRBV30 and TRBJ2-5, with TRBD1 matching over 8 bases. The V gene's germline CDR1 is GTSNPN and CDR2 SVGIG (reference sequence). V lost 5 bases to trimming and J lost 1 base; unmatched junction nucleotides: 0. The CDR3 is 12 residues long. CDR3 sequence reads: CAWGQGQETQYF. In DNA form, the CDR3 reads TGTGCCTGGGGACAGGGCCAAGAGACCCAGTACTTC.

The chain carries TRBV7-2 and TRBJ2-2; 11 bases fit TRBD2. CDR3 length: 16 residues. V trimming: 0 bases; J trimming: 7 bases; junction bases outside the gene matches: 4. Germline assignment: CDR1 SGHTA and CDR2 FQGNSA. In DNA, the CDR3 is TGTGCCAGCAGCTTAGCGCCCGGGACTAGCGGCGGGGAGCTGTTTTTT. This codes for CASSLAPGTSGGELFF.

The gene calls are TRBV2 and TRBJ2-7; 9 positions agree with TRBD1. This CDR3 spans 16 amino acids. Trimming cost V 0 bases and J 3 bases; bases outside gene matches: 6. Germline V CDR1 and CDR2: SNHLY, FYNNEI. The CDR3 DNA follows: TGTGCCAGCAGTGAAGCGCTTCCGGGACAGGGCTACGAGCAGTACTTC. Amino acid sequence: CASSEALPGQGYEQYF.

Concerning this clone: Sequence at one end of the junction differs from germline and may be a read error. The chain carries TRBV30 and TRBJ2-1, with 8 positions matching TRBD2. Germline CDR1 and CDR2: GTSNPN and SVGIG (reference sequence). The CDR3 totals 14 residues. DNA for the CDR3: TGTGCCTGGAGTGTAACGGGGGGGTACAGTGAGCAGTTCTTC. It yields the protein CAWSVTGGYSEQFF.

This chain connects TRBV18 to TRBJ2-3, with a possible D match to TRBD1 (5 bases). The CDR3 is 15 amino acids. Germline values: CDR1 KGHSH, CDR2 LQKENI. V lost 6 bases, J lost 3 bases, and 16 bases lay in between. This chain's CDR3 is CASSQGGARTDTQYF. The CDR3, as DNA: TGTGCCAGCTCCCAAGGTGGGGCAAGGACAGATACGCAGTATTTT.

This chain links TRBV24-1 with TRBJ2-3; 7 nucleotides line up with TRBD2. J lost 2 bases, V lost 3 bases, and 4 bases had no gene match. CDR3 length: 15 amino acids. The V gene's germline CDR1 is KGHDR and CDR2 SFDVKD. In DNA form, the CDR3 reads TGTGCCACCAGTGATCGGGGGGACTTCACAGATACGCAGTATTTT. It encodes CATSDRGDFTDTQYF.

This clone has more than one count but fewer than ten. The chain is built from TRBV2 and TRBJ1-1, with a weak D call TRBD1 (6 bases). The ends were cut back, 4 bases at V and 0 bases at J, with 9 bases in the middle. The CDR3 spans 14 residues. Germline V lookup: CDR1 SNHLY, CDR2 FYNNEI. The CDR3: CASSARGMNTEAFF. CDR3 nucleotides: TGTGCCAGCAGTGCTAGGGGGATGAACACTGAAGCTTTCTTT.

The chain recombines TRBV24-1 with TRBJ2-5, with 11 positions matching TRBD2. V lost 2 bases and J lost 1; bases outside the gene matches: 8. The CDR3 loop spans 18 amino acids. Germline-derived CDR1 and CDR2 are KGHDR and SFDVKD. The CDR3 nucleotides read TGTGCCACCAGTGATTCCCATCGACTAGCGGGGCGCCAAGAGACCCAGTACTTC. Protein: CATSDSHRLAGRQETQYF.

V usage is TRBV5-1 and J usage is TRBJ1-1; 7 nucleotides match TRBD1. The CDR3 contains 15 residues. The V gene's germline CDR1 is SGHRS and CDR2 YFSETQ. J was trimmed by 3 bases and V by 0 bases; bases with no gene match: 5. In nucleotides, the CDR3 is TGCGCCAGCAGCTTGGGATACACAGGGGACACTGAAGCTTTCTTT. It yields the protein CASSLGYTGDTEAFF. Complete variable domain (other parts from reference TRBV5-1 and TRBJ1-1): KAGVTQTPRYLIKTRGQQVTLSCSPISGHRSVSWYQQTPGQGLQFLFEYFSETQRNKGNFPGRFSGRQFSNSRSEMNVSTLELGDSALYLCASSLGYTGDTEAFFGQGTRLTVV.

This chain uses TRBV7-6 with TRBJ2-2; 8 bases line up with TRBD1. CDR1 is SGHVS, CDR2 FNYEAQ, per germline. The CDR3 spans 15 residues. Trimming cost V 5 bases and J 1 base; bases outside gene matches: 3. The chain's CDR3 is CASSPGTGNTGELFF. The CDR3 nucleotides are TGTGCCAGCAGCCCCGGGACAGGGAACACCGGGGAGCTGTTTTTT.

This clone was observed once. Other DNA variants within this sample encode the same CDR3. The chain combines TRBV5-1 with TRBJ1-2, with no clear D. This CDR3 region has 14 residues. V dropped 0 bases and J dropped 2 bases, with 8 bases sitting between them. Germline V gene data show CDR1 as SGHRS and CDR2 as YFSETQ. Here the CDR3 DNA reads TGCGCCAGCAGCTTGGGGCAGTTGAACTATGGCTACACCTTC. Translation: CASSLGQLNYGYTF.

CDR3: CASSQEGAYEQYF. CDR3 in DNA: TGTGCCAGCAGCCAAGAAGGGGCCTACGAGCAGTACTTC. The rearrangement joins TRBV3-1 (or the pseudogene TRBV3-2) to TRBJ2-7, with D maybe TRBD1 (5 bases). Germline loops: CDR1 LGHDT, CDR2 YNNKEL (reference sequence). V gave up 0 bases and J gave up 2 bases, with 5 bases separating them. This CDR3 contains 13 residues.

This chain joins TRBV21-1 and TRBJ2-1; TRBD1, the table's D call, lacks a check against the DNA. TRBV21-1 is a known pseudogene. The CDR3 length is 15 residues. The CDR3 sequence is CASTQGTGKWNEQFF. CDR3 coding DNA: TGTGCCAGCACCCAAGGGACAGGGAAGTGGAATGAGCAGTTCTTC.

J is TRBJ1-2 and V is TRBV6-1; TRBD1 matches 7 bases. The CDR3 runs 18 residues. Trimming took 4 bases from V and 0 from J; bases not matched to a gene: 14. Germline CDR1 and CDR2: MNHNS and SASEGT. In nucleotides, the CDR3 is TGTGCCAGCAGTGGGCAACAGGGGCTGGTTTCACCTAACTATGGCTACACCTTC. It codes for CASSGQQGLVSPNYGYTF.

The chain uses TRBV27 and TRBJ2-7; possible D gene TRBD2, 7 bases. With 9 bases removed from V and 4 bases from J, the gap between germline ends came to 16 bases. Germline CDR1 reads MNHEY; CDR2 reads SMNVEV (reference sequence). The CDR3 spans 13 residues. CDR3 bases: TGTGCCAGTAGGCCGGCGGGGGCTTACGAGCAGTACGTC. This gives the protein CASRPAGAYEQYV.

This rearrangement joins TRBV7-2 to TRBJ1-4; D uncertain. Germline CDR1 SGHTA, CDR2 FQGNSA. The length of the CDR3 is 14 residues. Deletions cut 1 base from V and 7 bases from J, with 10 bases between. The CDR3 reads CASSLGAEGEKLFF. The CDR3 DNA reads TGTGCCAGCAGCTTAGGGGCTGAAGGTGAAAAACTGTTTTTT.

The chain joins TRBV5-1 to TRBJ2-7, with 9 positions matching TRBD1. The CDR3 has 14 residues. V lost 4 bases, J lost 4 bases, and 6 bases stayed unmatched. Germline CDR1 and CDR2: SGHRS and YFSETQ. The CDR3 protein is CASSADGQGYEQYV. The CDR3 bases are TGCGCCAGCAGCGCGGATGGACAGGGGTACGAGCAGTACGTC.